This TCR beta chain was observed in a study of tumor and adjacent non-tumor tissue in lung cancer. The wider study: On average, productive TCRbeta reads reached about 4.17 million per sample. Whole-study findings and limits: Top 100 clones took a larger repertoire share in normal lung.

No cell sorting was done before RNA was extracted from the tissue. Distant lung tissue was collected more than 3 cm away from the tumor edge. Newly diagnosed lung cancer patients had thoracic surgery in China, August–late 2014, without prior chemotherapy. TCRbeta libraries were built with three rounds of nested PCR, modified from ARM-PCR. In TCRdb, the multiplex PCR reads were re-called with MiXCR into one record per CDR3 protein. The repertoire includes 85,000 or so distinct CDR3 sequences, more than 75% of them detected once, and 21% sits in the top ten. The CDR3 sequence is 15 residues long. The germline V gene has CDR1 LGHNA and CDR2 YNFKEQ. This clonotype was detected a few times. Its cognate antigen is unknown. Germline is not matched at one junction end, which may reflect a read error.

The receptor was isolated from a woman between 45 and 60 years old with non-small cell lung cancer. The rearrangement links TRBV4-2 to TRBJ2-1; 7 nucleotides align to TRBD1. Sequences were obtained from distant non-tumor lung tissue. CDR3 sequence reads: CTSSQDRDRYNEQFF. In DNA form, the CDR3 reads TGTACCAGCAGCCAAGACCGGGACAGATATAATGAGCAGTTCTTC.